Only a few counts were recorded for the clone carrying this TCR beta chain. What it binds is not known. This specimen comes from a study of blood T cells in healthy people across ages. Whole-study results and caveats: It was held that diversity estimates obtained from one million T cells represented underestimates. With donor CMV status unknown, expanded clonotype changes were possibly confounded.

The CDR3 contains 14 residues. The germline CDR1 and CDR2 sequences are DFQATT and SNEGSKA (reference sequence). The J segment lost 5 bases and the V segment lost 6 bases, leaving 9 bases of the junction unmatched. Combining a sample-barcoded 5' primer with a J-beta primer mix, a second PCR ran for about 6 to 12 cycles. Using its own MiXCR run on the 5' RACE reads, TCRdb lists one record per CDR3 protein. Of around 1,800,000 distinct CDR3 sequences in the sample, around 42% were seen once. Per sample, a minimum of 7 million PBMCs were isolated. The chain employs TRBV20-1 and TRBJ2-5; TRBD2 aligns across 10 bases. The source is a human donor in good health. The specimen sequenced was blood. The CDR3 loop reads CSAVAGGWIETQYF. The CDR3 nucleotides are TGCAGTGCCGTAGCGGGGGGCTGGATTGAGACCCAGTACTTC.